This T cell receptor beta chain appears in the sequencing data of a study of T-cell reconstitution after alpha-beta-depleted transplantation in children. It was with unique molecular identifiers that the TCRbeta library was prepared. TCRdb itself ran the PCR reads through MiXCR, one entry per CDR3 protein. In the table there are around 600,000 distinct CDR3 sequences, under 30% of which are singletons. A remark on this clonotype: What it recognizes is unknown.

Study-wide results and limits: Two months or so post-transplant, alpha-beta T cells reportedly derived from several hundred expanded graft clones. Among T cells one year after transplant, newly produced cells accounted for most counts and diversity. Surviving recipient cells, namely T cells and thymic progenitors, were the source of high day-60 TCRbeta diversity in some patients.

The sample in question was PBMCs, mostly from graft donor cells, obtained 360 days after TCRalphabeta/CD19-depleted stem cell transplant. The receptor comes from a boy younger than two who had a stem cell transplant for acute myeloid leukemia, so the T cells may come from the graft donor.

CDR3 nucleotide sequence: TGTGCCAGCAGTCCACTCCTCGGGAACCCGGGGGCCAACGTCCTGACTTTC. Protein sequence: CASSPLLGNPGANVLTF. This chain connects TRBV27 to TRBJ2-6; D perhaps matches TRBD2 (5 bases). Trimming stripped 5 bases from V and 4 bases from J, with 18 bases between. CDR1 MNHEY and CDR2 SMNVEV come from the germline V gene (reference sequence). The CDR3 covers 17 residues.